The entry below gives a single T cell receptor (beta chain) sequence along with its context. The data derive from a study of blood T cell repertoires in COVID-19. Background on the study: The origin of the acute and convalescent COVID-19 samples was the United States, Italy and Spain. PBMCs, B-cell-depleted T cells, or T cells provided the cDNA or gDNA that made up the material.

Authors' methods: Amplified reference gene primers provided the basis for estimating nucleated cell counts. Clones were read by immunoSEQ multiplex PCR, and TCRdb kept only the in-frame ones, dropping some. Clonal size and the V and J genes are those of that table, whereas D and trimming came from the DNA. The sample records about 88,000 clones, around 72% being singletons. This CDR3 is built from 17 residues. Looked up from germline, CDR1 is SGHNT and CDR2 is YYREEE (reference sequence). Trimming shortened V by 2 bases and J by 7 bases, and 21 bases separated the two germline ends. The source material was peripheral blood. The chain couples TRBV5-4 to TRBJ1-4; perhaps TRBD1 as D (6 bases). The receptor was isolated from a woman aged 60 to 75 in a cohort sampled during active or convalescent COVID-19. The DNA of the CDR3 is TGTGCCAGCAGCTTAGGCCGGACCGGGGGGCAGGGTGAAAAACTGTTTTTT. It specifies CASSLGRTGGQGEKLFF.